Listed below are T cell receptor beta chains from one sample, sequenced in a study of cytomegalovirus exposure and HLA in healthy donors. Data came from immunoSEQ multiplex PCR; TCRdb stores just in-frame clones and leaves some out. The sample records 60,000 to 70,000 clones, 75% being singletons. Material for sequencing was PBMCs. The receptors derive from a woman between 40 and 55 years old in good health and CMV-seropositive. Both conserved end residues are part of each CDR3. A D gene is named only where the DNA matches it firmly. Where a row states a size, it is once, few, many or the class of an expanded clone; other rows omit it.

J: TRBJ1-2; D: NA; V: TRBV2; size: NA; DNA: TGTGCCAGCAGTAAACAGGTCTCAGCTAACTATGGCTACACCTTC; CDR3: CASSKQVSANYGYTF
J: TRBJ1-2; D: NA; V: TRBV25-1; size: few; DNA: TGTGCCAGCAGTGAATACTCGCGGGGTGGCTACACCTTC; CDR3: CASSEYSRGGYTF
J: TRBJ2-3; D: NA; V: TRBV7-2; size: once; DNA: TGTGCCAGCAGCCCAGCTAGAGGGGTGGGGGCAACTAGCACAGATACGCAGTATTTT; CDR3: CASSPARGVGATSTDTQYF
J: TRBJ1-1; D: TRBD1; V: TRBV6-6; size: NA; DNA: TGTGCCAGCAGACGTCTTCAGGGGGCAACCGCTGAAGCTTTCTTT; CDR3: CASRRLQGATAEAFF
J: TRBJ2-7; D: NA; V: TRBV6-6; size: NA; DNA: TGTGCCAGCAGCCTAACAGGGAACGAGCAGTACTTC; CDR3: CASSLTGNEQYF
J: TRBJ1-2; D: NA; V: TRBV10-3; size: NA; DNA: TGTGCCATCAGTGAGTCACAGTTGGCGGGCTACACCTTC; CDR3: CAISESQLAGYTF
J: TRBJ1-1; D: NA; V: TRBV28; size: NA; DNA: TGTGCCAGCAGCCACAATACGGCGGGGATGAACACTGAAGCTTTCTTT; CDR3: CASSHNTAGMNTEAFF
J: TRBJ1-1; D: NA; V: TRBV18; size: NA; DNA: TGTGCCAGCTCACCTATACAGGGAGGGGACACTGAAGCTTTCTTT; CDR3: CASSPIQGGDTEAFF
J: TRBJ2-1; D: TRBD2; V: TRBV4-3; size: few; DNA: TGCGCCAGCAGCCCCGACGCACTAGCGGGGGAAGAGCAGTTCTTC; CDR3: CASSPDALAGEEQFF
J: TRBJ2-7; D: TRBD1; V: TRBV27; size: once; DNA: TGTGCCAGCAGTACCTGGACAGGGGGCGGAGGGCAGTACTTC; CDR3: CASSTWTGGGGQYF
J: TRBJ1-5; D: NA; V: TRBV6-5; size: NA; DNA: TGTGCCAGCAGAAGGGGTAGCAATCAGCCCCAGCATTTT; CDR3: CASRRGSNQPQHF
J: TRBJ2-3; D: TRBD2; V: TRBV14; size: NA; DNA: TGTGCCAGCAGCCAAGGTAGCGGGGGCCGCACAGATACGCAGTATTTT; CDR3: CASSQGSGGRTDTQYF
J: TRBJ1-5; D: NA; V: TRBV6-4; size: NA; DNA: TGTGCCAGCAGTGACTCGAAGGGCCACGTGGGCAGGGATCAGCCCCAGCATTTT; CDR3: CASSDSKGHVGRDQPQHF
J: TRBJ2-3; D: NA; V: TRBV2; size: NA; DNA: TGTGCCAGCAGTGAAGCGCGGAGTAGGGGATCCACAGATACGCAGTATTTT; CDR3: CASSEARSRGSTDTQYF
J: TRBJ2-7; D: NA; V: TRBV2; size: NA; DNA: TGTGCCAGCAGTGAACAGGAACTAGCCGGCTGGAACGAGCAGTACTTC; CDR3: CASSEQELAGWNEQYF
J: TRBJ2-2; D: TRBD2; V: TRBV9; size: NA; DNA: TGTGCCAGCAGCGCATCTAGCGGTGGCACCGGGGAGCTGTTTTTT; CDR3: CASSASSGGTGELFF
J: TRBJ1-2; D: NA; V: TRBV6-1; size: NA; DNA: TGTGCCAGCAGTGTTACAGGGCTCGGCTATGGCTACACCTTC; CDR3: CASSVTGLGYGYTF
J: TRBJ1-2; D: TRBD1; V: TRBV15; size: NA; DNA: TGTGCCACCAGCAGTGGGGGGCAGGGGGTATGGTATGGCTACACCTTC; CDR3: CATSSGGQGVWYGYTF
J: TRBJ2-5; D: NA; V: TRBV18; size: once; DNA: TGTGCCAGCTCACCAGGGGGCCAGCAAGAGACCCAGTACTTC; CDR3: CASSPGGQQETQYF
J: TRBJ1-3; D: NA; V: TRBV18; size: NA; DNA: TGTGCCAGCTCACCACCATCGGGGTTCTCTGGAAACACCATATATTTT; CDR3: CASSPPSGFSGNTIYF
J: TRBJ2-1; D: NA; V: TRBV19; size: NA; DNA: TGTGCCAGTAGTACGGGACTCAGGAGCTCCTACAATGAGCAGTTCTTC; CDR3: CASSTGLRSSYNEQFF
J: TRBJ1-1; D: NA; V: TRBV5-6; size: NA; DNA: TGTGCCAGCAGCCCTCAGGGCGCGTATATGAACACTGAAGCTTTCTTT; CDR3: CASSPQGAYMNTEAFF
J: TRBJ2-6; D: NA; V: TRBV13; size: few; DNA: TGTGCCAGCAGCCTCCGACAACTTCCAACTGGGGCCAACGTCCTGACTTTC; CDR3: CASSLRQLPTGANVLTF
J: TRBJ2-3; D: NA; V: TRBV5-1; size: few; DNA: TGCGCCAGCAATTGGGGACAAACCAACACAGATACGCAGTATTTT; CDR3: CASNWGQTNTDTQYF
J: TRBJ1-5; D: TRBD1; V: TRBV9; size: NA; DNA: TGTGCCAGCAGCGGAGGGCAGGGGGCGAGGATGCCCCAGCATTTT; CDR3: CASSGGQGARMPQHF
J: TRBJ2-6; D: NA; V: TRBV5-1; size: NA; DNA: TGCGCCAGCAGCGTCAACGAGGGGGCTGGGGCCAACGTCCTGACTTTC; CDR3: CASSVNEGAGANVLTF
J: TRBJ1-2; D: NA; V: TRBV7-2; size: NA; DNA: TGTGCCAGCAGCTTAGCGGGGCGGATGGAATATGGCTACACCTTC; CDR3: CASSLAGRMEYGYTF
J: TRBJ1-2; D: NA; V: TRBV6-6; size: few; DNA: TGTGCCAGCAGCCCCGACAGGTTTCGTGGCTACACCTTC; CDR3: CASSPDRFRGYTF
J: TRBJ2-7; D: NA; V: TRBV5-4; size: NA; DNA: TGTGCCAGCAGCTCTGTGGTGGAGGCGGGCTCCTACGAGCAGTACTTC; CDR3: CASSSVVEAGSYEQYF
J: TRBJ2-7; D: NA; V: TRBV5-1; size: NA; DNA: TGCGCCAGCAGCTTGGCCCCTCCCTCCTACGAGCAGTACTTC; CDR3: CASSLAPPSYEQYF